The 28 T cell receptor beta chains reported below all come from one sample, sequenced in a study of cytomegalovirus exposure and HLA in healthy donors. This PCR relied on a set of 60 Vbeta primers and 13 Jbeta primers. Libraries were prepared by immunoSEQ multiplex PCR; TCRdb keeps only in-frame clonotypes and omits some of them. The data contain roughly 160,000 clones, roughly nine tenths of them singletons. Source material: PBMCs. The receptors stem from a woman in her 30s in good health and CMV-seronegative.

A few counts support this clone. The rearrangement links TRBV7-9 to TRBJ1-1, with 8 bases aligning to TRBD1. The length of the CDR3 is 14 residues. V shed 4 bases, J shed 1 base, and the junction held 2 bases outside the gene matches. Looked up from germline, CDR1 is SEHNR and CDR2 is FQNEAQ (reference sequence). The CDR3 sequence: CASSSQGGNTEAFF. The CDR3 nucleotides are TGTGCCAGCAGCTCACAGGGGGGGAACACTGAAGCTTTCTTT.

This rearrangement joins TRBV15 to TRBJ2-5; 9 nucleotides align to TRBD1. The DNA end is a closer match to TRBJ2-7, so the J assignment may be wrong. The CDR3 totals 14 residues. CDR1 and CDR2 from the germline V gene are LNHNV and YYDKDF (reference sequence). The CDR3 DNA is TGTGCCACCAGCAGAGACACAGGGGGCAGCGAGCAGTACTTC. Translating it yields CATSRDTGGSEQYF.

This sequence joins TRBV9 and TRBJ1-2; maybe TRBD1 (6 bases). Germline loops: CDR1 SGDLS, CDR2 YYNGEE. V lost 0 bases to trimming and J lost 0 bases, with 21 bases between them. The length of the CDR3 is 19 residues. The CDR3 is CASSVVGGGDRSSNYGYTF. The DNA of the CDR3 is TGTGCCAGCAGCGTAGTAGGGGGGGGTGACCGATCCTCTAACTATGGCTACACCTTC.

The chain couples TRBV28 to TRBJ2-5, with 12 bases aligning to TRBD2. The DNA end favors TRBJ2-7, so the J call may be wrong. CDR1 is MDHEN and CDR2 is SYDVKM in the germline V gene. The CDR3 is made up of 13 amino acids. The CDR3 nucleotides read TGTGCCAGCAGGAGACTAGCGGGGGTCGAGCAGTACTTC. This gives the protein CASRRLAGVEQYF.

The chain is built from TRBV5-1 and TRBJ1-1, with D maybe TRBD1 (6 bases). CDR1 and CDR2 (germline): SGHRS, YFSETQ. Deletions cut 2 bases from V and 4 bases from J, with 21 bases between. This CDR3 has 17 residues. This CDR3 is CASSLGLPSRGSTEAFF. The CDR3 nucleotides are TGCGCCAGCAGCTTAGGGCTCCCCAGCAGGGGAAGCACTGAAGCTTTCTTT. The whole variable domain, remainder taken from reference TRBV5-1 and TRBJ1-1, is KAGVTQTPRYLIKTRGQQVTLSCSPISGHRSVSWYQQTPGQGLQFLFEYFSETQRNKGNFPGRFSGRQFSNSRSEMNVSTLELGDSALYLCASSLGLPSRGSTEAFFGQGTRLTVV.

CDR3 sequence: CASSPSGDTQYF. The CDR3 nucleotides are TGTGCCAGCAGCCCCTCGGGGGATACGCAGTATTTT. V is TRBV7-7 and J is TRBJ2-3, with TRBD2 as a possible D gene (5 bases). Deletions cut 5 bases from V and 6 bases from J, with 9 bases between. There are 12 residues in the CDR3. Germline lookup yields CDR1 SSHAT and CDR2 FNYEAQ (reference sequence).

The chain combines TRBV28 with TRBJ1-2; weak D call: TRBD1 (6 bases). V was clipped by 6 bases and J by 2 bases, with 10 bases between them. This CDR3 has 13 amino acids. Germline CDR1 reads MDHEN; CDR2 reads SYDVKM. The CDR3 bases are TGTGCCAGCAGGTCTACAGGGAACTATGGCTACACCTTC. Translating gives CASRSTGNYGYTF.

V usage is TRBV5-1 and J usage is TRBJ2-7; D might be TRBD1 (5 bases). Germline loops: CDR1 SGHRS, CDR2 YFSETQ. The CDR3 runs 14 residues. Trimming removed 4 bases from V and 1 base from J, with 12 bases in between. CDR3 coding DNA: TGCGCCAGCAGCCCCCGACAGACTTCCTACGAGCAGTACTTC. Amino acids: CASSPRQTSYEQYF.

The rearrangement uses TRBV4-1 and TRBJ2-3, with a weak D call TRBD2 (5 bases). Germline values: CDR1 MGHRA, CDR2 YSYEKL. The CDR3 runs to 17 residues. V lost 3 bases and J 4 bases, leaving 20 bases between the germline ends. DNA of the CDR3: TGCGCCAGCAGCCATATGGCGGACCCACCGAGGGCAGATACGCAGTATTTT. Translated: CASSHMADPPRADTQYF.

The rearrangement joins TRBV4-3 to TRBJ2-3; tentatively, D is TRBD1 (6 bases). This CDR3 contains 13 residues. CDR1 and CDR2 from the germline V gene are LGHNA and YSLEER. Trimming pared 0 bases from V and 7 bases from J, leaving 8 bases between. The CDR3 sequence is CASSQERGNTQYF. CDR3 nucleotides: TGCGCCAGCAGCCAAGAAAGGGGGAATACGCAGTATTTT.

The chain employs TRBV28 and TRBJ2-1; 8 bases map to TRBD2. This CDR3 is 18 amino acids long. V lost 7 bases and J lost 6; bases outside the gene matches: 20. CDR1 is MDHEN and CDR2 is SYDVKM in the germline V gene. The CDR3 loop is CASTVTEVAGRRVNEQFF. CDR3 bases: TGTGCCAGCACCGTCACCGAAGTAGCGGGAAGGAGGGTCAATGAGCAGTTCTTC.

The chain employs TRBV13 and TRBJ2-1; the match to TRBD2 covers 15 bases. The J segment lost 8 bases and the V segment lost 4 bases, leaving 9 bases of the junction unmatched. CDR1 is PRHDT, CDR2 FYEKMQ, per germline (reference sequence). This CDR3 is 17 amino acids long. CDR3 DNA: TGTGCCAGCAGCTCTCCGGGACTAGCGGGAGGAAGCGATGAGCAGTTCTTC. It codes for CASSSPGLAGGSDEQFF.

This chain links TRBV29-1 with TRBJ1-3, with 12 bases fitting TRBD1. There are 15 residues in the CDR3. V shed 7 bases, J shed 4 bases, and the junction held 8 bases outside the gene matches. Germline V CDR1 and CDR2: SQVTM, ANQGSEA. CDR3: CSAGGTGGAGNTIYF. In DNA form, the CDR3 reads TGCAGCGCCGGCGGGACAGGGGGCGCGGGAAACACCATATATTTT.

The chain couples TRBV11-2 to TRBJ2-7; a weak D match, TRBD1 (6 bases). V shed 3 bases and J shed 0 bases, with 9 bases lying between them. The CDR3 is 14 amino acids. Germline V gene lookup returns CDR1 SGHAT and CDR2 FQNNGV. The CDR3 DNA reads as TGTGCCAGCAGCTTGACAGGCCGCTCCTACGAGCAGTACTTC. Amino acids: CASSLTGRSYEQYF.

V and J are TRBV27 and TRBJ2-7, with D possibly being TRBD2 (6 bases). Germline-derived CDR1 and CDR2 are MNHEY and SMNVEV (reference sequence). The CDR3 totals 14 residues. V was trimmed by 2 bases and J by 3 bases, leaving 11 bases between them. The CDR3 DNA reads TGTGCCAGCAGTTTACGGGAGACGGGCTACGAGCAGTACTTC. This sequence encodes CASSLRETGYEQYF.

V is TRBV6-6 and J is TRBJ2-3, with D tentatively TRBD1 (6 bases). Looked up from germline, CDR1 is MNHNY and CDR2 is SVGAGI (reference sequence). The CDR3 length is 15 residues. Trimming pared 6 bases from V and 1 base from J, leaving 14 bases between. The CDR3 coding sequence is TGTGCCAGCAGACTCAACAGGGCCCGCACAGATACGCAGTATTTT. It specifies CASRLNRARTDTQYF.

V gene TRBV19 combines with J gene TRBJ1-1; D might be TRBD1 (5 bases). The germline CDR1 and CDR2 sequences are LNHDA and SQIVND (reference sequence). This CDR3 spans 13 amino acids. Trimming took off 7 bases at V and 3 bases at J, with 12 bases between the two ends. CDR3 sequence reads: CASISRAYTEAFF. CDR3 bases: TGTGCCAGTATCTCCAGGGCTTACACTGAAGCTTTCTTT.

This chain connects TRBV14 to TRBJ2-7, with 9 bases matching TRBD2. The CDR3 has 16 residues. Germline V gives CDR1 SGHDN, CDR2 FVKESK. V lost 4 bases and J lost 3; bases outside the gene matches: 10. CDR3 amino acids: CASSRGIAGASYEQYF. For the CDR3, the DNA is TGTGCCAGCAGCCGGGGGATAGCGGGAGCAAGCTACGAGCAGTACTTC.

This chain links TRBV7-3 with TRBJ2-7, with 8 bases matching TRBD2. The CDR3 has 13 amino acids. Germline assignment: CDR1 SGHTA and CDR2 FQGTGA. V shed 4 bases and J 6 bases; nucleotides not matched to a gene: 5. CDR3 DNA: TGTGCCAGCAGCTACGCGGGACTAGGCGAGCAGTACTTC. This sequence encodes CASSYAGLGEQYF. Based on the CDR3 plus reference TRBV7-3 and TRBJ2-7, the full variable domain is GAGVSQTPSNKVTEKGKYVELRCDPISGHTALYWYRQSLGQGPEFLIYFQGTGAADDSGLPNDRFFAVRPEGSVSTLKIQRTERGDSAVYLCASSYAGLGEQYFGPGTRLTVT.

V gene TRBV30 combines with J gene TRBJ2-2; TRBD2 matches 8 bases. V dropped 0 bases and J dropped 2; count of bases not matched to a gene: 2. This CDR3 is 15 amino acids long. The germline V gene has CDR1 GTSNPN and CDR2 SVGIG (reference sequence). CDR3 sequence reads: CAWSVREGNTGELFF. CDR3 DNA: TGTGCCTGGAGTGTACGGGAGGGAAACACCGGGGAGCTGTTTTTT.

This chain uses TRBV30 with TRBJ2-5; 7 bases map to TRBD1. The CDR3 is made up of 15 amino acids. With V trimmed by 0 bases and J by 4 bases, 8 bases remained unmatched. Germline V gives CDR1 GTSNPN, CDR2 SVGIG (reference sequence). The CDR3, as DNA: TGTGCCTGGAGTGTACCAGGGACAGCACTAGAGACCCAGTACTTC. Protein: CAWSVPGTALETQYF.

The CDR3 here is CASRRQGGYEQYF. The CDR3 DNA sequence: TGTGCCAGTCGAAGGCAGGGGGGCTACGAGCAGTACTTC. This chain links TRBV6-1 with TRBJ2-7, with D tentatively TRBD1 (7 bases). Germline CDR1 and CDR2: MNHNS and SASEGT. The CDR3 loop spans 13 amino acids. V lost 9 bases and J lost 3, with 15 bases in between.

The chain carries TRBV28 and TRBJ2-5, with D possibly matching TRBD2 (6 bases). The germline V gene encodes CDR1 MDHEN and CDR2 SYDVKM. CDR3 length: 14 residues. Trimming removed 8 bases at V and 2 bases at J, with 15 bases between. CDR3 sequence (DNA): TGTGCCAGCTCTCTCGGAGGGCCGCAAGAGACCCAGTACTTC. Translating gives CASSLGGPQETQYF.

CDR3 nucleotide sequence: TGCGCCAGCAGCCAAGTAGTAACCACAGATACGCAGTATTTT. It codes for CASSQVVTTDTQYF. The rearrangement joins TRBV4-3 to TRBJ2-3, with D uncertain. CDR1 is LGHNA and CDR2 is YSLEER in the germline V gene. The CDR3 covers 14 residues. The V end lost 1 base, the J end lost 2 bases, and 7 bases lay between the germline ends.

This clone was counted a single time. V and J are TRBV2 and TRBJ1-6; D is possibly TRBD1 (5 bases). In germline, CDR1 is SNHLY, CDR2 FYNNEI. Trimming took 7 bases from V and 8 from J, leaving 15 bases between them. The length of the CDR3 is 14 residues. CDR3 DNA: TGTGCCAGCATCAGGGATTCCGTAGATTCACCCCTCCACTTT. Protein product: CASIRDSVDSPLHF.

To note about this clone: One end of the junction is discordant with germline, which a read error may explain. V gene TRBV5-1 combines with J gene TRBJ2-7; 7 bases map to TRBD1. Germline V gene sequence: CDR1 SGHRS, CDR2 YFSETQ. CDR3 length: 12 residues. The DNA of the CDR3 is TGCGCCAGCAGCCCCCCCGAGGGGACAGCAGTCTTC. The encoded protein is CASSPPEGTAVF. Full variable domain (outside the CDR3, taken from reference TRBV5-1 and TRBJ2-7): KAGVTQTPRYLIKTRGQQVTLSCSPISGHRSVSWYQQTPGQGLQFLFEYFSETQRNKGNFPGRFSGRQFSNSRSEMNVSTLELGDSALYLCASSPPEGTAVFGPGTRLTVT.

The chain employs TRBV19 and TRBJ2-7, with 7 bases lining up with TRBD2. From germline, CDR1 is LNHDA and CDR2 SQIVND (reference sequence). The CDR3 runs 15 residues. V dropped 5 bases and J dropped 2; count of bases not matched to a gene: 9. CDR3 amino acids: CASSDGGRTPYEQYF. The CDR3 bases are TGTGCCAGTAGTGACGGCGGGAGAACTCCCTACGAGCAGTACTTC.

CDR3 nucleotides: TGTGCCAGCAGTTTACGGTGGGAGCAGTACTTC. As protein: CASSLRWEQYF. The chain is built from TRBV28 and TRBJ2-7; D not certain. Deletions cut 2 bases from V and 7 bases from J, with 6 bases between. The length of the CDR3 is 11 residues. The germline V gene encodes CDR1 MDHEN and CDR2 SYDVKM.